A single sample is the source of the 8 T cell receptor beta chains below, sequenced in a study of blood T cell repertoires in COVID-19. Profiled with immunoSEQ multiplex PCR; TCRdb holds only in-frame clones, not every one. The table lists 200,000 to 300,000 clones, 88% of them singletons. Source material: peripheral blood. These receptors were collected from a human donor in a cohort sampled during active COVID-19.

This chain connects TRBV24-1 to TRBJ2-6; TRBD2 aligns across 7 bases. CDR3 length equals 17 residues. Germline values: CDR1 KGHDR, CDR2 SFDVKD. J lost 0 bases, V lost 3 bases, and 4 bases had no gene match. This CDR3 reads CATSDGGGYSGANVLTF. Here the CDR3 DNA reads TGTGCCACCAGTGATGGGGGGGGTTACTCTGGGGCCAACGTCCTGACTTTC.

V is TRBV9 and J is TRBJ2-3; TRBD2 aligns across 7 bases. Germline V CDR1 and CDR2: SGDLS, YYNGEE. The CDR3 runs to 17 residues. With V trimmed by 0 bases and J by 4 bases, 11 bases remained unmatched. Written as DNA, the CDR3 is TGTGCCAGCAGCGTAGCTTCGTGGCGGGAGCGGGCAGATACGCAGTATTTT. Amino acids: CASSVASWRERADTQYF.

This clone has a count of ten or more. J is TRBJ2-7 and V is TRBV3-1 (or the pseudogene TRBV3-2); 8 nucleotides line up with TRBD1. CDR3 size: 15 residues. After removal of 0 bases from V and 4 bases from J, the junction contained 5 bases not matched to a gene. Germline V gives CDR1 LGHDT, CDR2 YNNKEL (reference sequence). CDR3 bases: TGTGCCAGCAGCCAAGAGACGACAGGGGTTTACGAGCAGTACTTC. This codes for CASSQETTGVYEQYF.

This clone was detected once. The V call is TRBV4-3, the J call TRBJ2-7; D may be TRBD2 (5 bases). The CDR3 runs 14 residues. Trimming took 3 bases from V and 2 from J, leaving 11 bases between them. The germline V gene has CDR1 LGHNA and CDR2 YSLEER. CDR3 sequence reads: CASSQTTEAYEQYF. In DNA, the CDR3 is TGCGCCAGCAGCCAGACAACGGAGGCCTACGAGCAGTACTTC.

The chain joins TRBV10-2 to TRBJ2-3, with 7 bases identical to TRBD1. J gave up 1 base and V 0 bases, and 7 bases lay outside the gene matches. The germline V gene has CDR1 WSHSY and CDR2 SAAADI. The CDR3 contains 17 residues. This chain's CDR3 is CASSESRSTGGTDTQYF. Written as DNA, the CDR3 is TGCGCCAGCAGTGAGTCAAGGTCCACAGGGGGCACAGATACGCAGTATTTT.

The chain links TRBV15 to TRBJ2-1; D is ambiguous. Germline V CDR1 and CDR2: LNHNV, YYDKDF (reference sequence). The V gene lost 8 bases and the J gene lost 4 bases, with 15 bases spanning the gap. This CDR3 has 14 amino acids. CDR3 loop: CATSSVEEYNEQFF. CDR3 DNA sequence: TGTGCCACCTCCTCGGTAGAAGAGTACAATGAGCAGTTCTTC.

This clone has a single count. The rearrangement links TRBV7-2 to TRBJ2-5; D remains unclear. CDR3 length: 13 amino acids. CDR1 is SGHTA and CDR2 is FQGNSA in the germline V gene. The V end was cut by 2 bases, the J end by 5 bases, with 9 bases between. The CDR3 bases are TGTGCCAGCAGCTTACAATTGAGGGAGACCCAGTACTTC. It encodes CASSLQLRETQYF.

The V call is TRBV10-3, the J call TRBJ1-4; the D is unclear. This CDR3 spans 14 amino acids. Germline values: CDR1 ENHRY, CDR2 SYGVKD. The V and J ends lost 0 bases and 11 bases respectively, with 13 bases between them. CDR3 DNA sequence: TGTGCCATCAGTGAGTCCTCGGCAGGACTCAAACTGTTTTTT. Its protein is CAISESSAGLKLFF.